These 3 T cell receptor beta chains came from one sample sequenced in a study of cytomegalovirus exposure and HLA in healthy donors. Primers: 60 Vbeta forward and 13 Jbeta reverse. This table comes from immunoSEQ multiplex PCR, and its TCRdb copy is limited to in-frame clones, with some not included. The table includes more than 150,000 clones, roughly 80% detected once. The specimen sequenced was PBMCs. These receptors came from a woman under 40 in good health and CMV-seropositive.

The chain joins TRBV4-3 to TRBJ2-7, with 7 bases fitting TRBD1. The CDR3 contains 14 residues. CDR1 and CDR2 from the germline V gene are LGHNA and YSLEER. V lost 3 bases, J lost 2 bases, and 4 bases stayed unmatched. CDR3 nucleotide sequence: TGCGCCAGCAGCCATACCGGGACAGCCTACGAGCAGTACTTC. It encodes CASSHTGTAYEQYF.

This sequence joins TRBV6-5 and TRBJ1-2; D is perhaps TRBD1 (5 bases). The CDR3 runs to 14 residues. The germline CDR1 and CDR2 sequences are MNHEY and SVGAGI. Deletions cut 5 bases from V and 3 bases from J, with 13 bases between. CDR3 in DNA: TGTGCCAGCAGTCCTACAGGAGGGTACTATGGCTACACCTTC. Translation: CASSPTGGYYGYTF.

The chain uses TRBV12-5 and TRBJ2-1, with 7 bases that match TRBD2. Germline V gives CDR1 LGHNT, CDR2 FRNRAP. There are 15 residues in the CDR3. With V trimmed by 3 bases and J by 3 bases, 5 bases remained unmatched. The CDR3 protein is CASGFGGSFYNEQFF. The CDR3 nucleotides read TGTGCTAGTGGTTTCGGCGGGAGTTTCTACAATGAGCAGTTCTTC.